Listed here is a single TCR beta chain. The target of this receptor is not known. Base quality data are lacking; no much larger clone is found one base away. The trim is 8 bases for V and 7 bases for J, with a gap of 15 bases between the germline ends. Looking up the germline V gene yields CDR1 SNHLY and CDR2 FYNNEI. Inclusive of the bounding cysteine and phenylalanine, the CDR3 is 13 residues long. The entry retains the CDR3 DNA only, 39 bases that are in frame from base 1. The time point label of this sample denotes: baseline before first vaccination. Vaccinee samples came from UK trials COV001 and COV002, including a single-blind randomized controlled phase 2/3 trial of AZD1222 (ChAdOx1 nCoV-19) in healthy adults. For TCRbeta chain sequencing, PBMC samples from trial participants were taken at day 0 and at day 28 after the second dose. The data derive from a study of T cell responses to AZD1222 COVID-19 vaccine (dated by TCRdb to 2020 to 2023). The study in broad terms: Because spike-specific TCR depth and breadth did not differ between the two schedules, AZD1222 recipients who got a second dose at roughly 4 weeks were pooled with those who got a second dose at roughly 12 weeks. Trial participants were enrolled into age subgroups of 18-55, 56-69 and 70-plus years, which contained 148, 28 and 57 TCR-sequenced participants, respectively. A total of 230 to 250 trial participants underwent TCR sequencing, of whom about 210 had received two doses of AZD1222 and approximately 26 had received two doses of the MenACWY control vaccine.

The CDR3 regions of human TCRbeta chains were subjected to immunosequencing. As for how the authors treated the data: Repertoire TCRs were checked for matches against a reference library of SARS-CoV-2-specific TCRs that had been generated using the MIRA antigen-specificity platform. Breadth was defined as the fraction of unique TCRs that were SARS-CoV-2-associated, and depth was defined as the fraction of total T cells that were SARS-CoV-2-associated. Using the MIRA data, each spike-specific TCR was assigned both to the spike region to which the TCR was reactive and to a CD4 or CD8 class. Log10-transformed breadth and depth values were compared by one-way ANOVA with Sidak's multiple comparisons tests. Imported from immuneACCESS, the table was reduced by TCRdb to in-frame sequences with V and J called. These copies leave out some clones; in studies compared against another copy, an unresolved V gene accounts for under half, and the cause of the remainder is not known. V and J calls plus clone size are reproduced from that table; the DNA served to infer D and trimming. The sample yields approximately 89,000 clones; approximately 90% were counted once. Together, the top ten hold around 5.2% of the sample.

The paper as a whole reports these results and caveats: Conclusions about previously exposed vaccinees are limited because only 5 or 6 AZD1222 recipients were SARS-CoV-2 seropositive at baseline. Participants were mostly white British, with more females than males. The authors suggested clonal diversity may have been underestimated. Because no day 14 peak-response samples were available, the repertoires could be characterized only after the peak T cell response. Epitopes outside the regions mutated in the B.1.351 and B.1.1.7 variants were reportedly recognized by nearly half of the unique spike-specific TCRs. CD4 TCRs associated with the vaccine covered the entire spike protein, and the dominant responses were in regions 160-218 and 743-854. In the small 56-69-year group, the increase in depth fell short of significance, most likely because of low power. A significant rise in spike-specific TCR breadth and depth was observed after two AZD1222 doses relative to day 0 and relative to MenACWY recipients.

This sequence was found in an adult in good health. The sequencing here drew on peripheral blood, taken on day 0 of AZD1222 vaccination. In this chain, TRBV2 is recombined with TRBJ2-1; TRBD2 is a possible D gene, resting on 5 matching bases. The CDR3 is CASRVSGRNEQFF. The bases are TGTGCCAGCCGCGTCAGCGGACGGAATGAGCAGTTCTTC. With all but the CDR3 taken from the reference TRBV2 and TRBJ2-1 genes, the full variable domain is: EPEVTQTPSHQVTQMGQEVILRCVPISNHLYFYWYRQILGQKVEFLVSFYNNEISEKSEIFDDQFSVERPDGSNFTLKIRSTKLEDSAMYFCASRVSGRNEQFFGPGTRLTVL.